The 30 T cell receptor beta chains listed next were all sequenced from one sample in a study of regulatory T cells in long-lasting Graves disease. Specified time point: newly diagnosed GD, antithyroid drugs for less than 3 months. From RNA extracted from PBMCs, the TCR library was made. To make TCR beta libraries, researchers used iRepertoire HTBI primers and Arm-PCR of CDR3 regions. One entry per CDR3 protein results from TCRdb running MiXCR on the multiplex PCR reads. This sample has around 240,000 distinct CDR3 sequences, with 15% to 20% found just once. The sample also formed part of further work on T cells in Graves' hyperthyroidism and ophthalmopathy.

The material was peripheral blood mononuclear cells (PBMCs), obtained at new diagnosis, from a patient treated with antithyroid drugs. The receptors stem from a woman in her 30s with Graves disease.

With regard to this clonotype: A far larger clone is one nucleotide away, so this likely arose from a read error. The V call is TRBV13, the J call TRBJ1-5, with D unclear. Trimming cost V 6 bases and J 6 bases, with 15 bases left between them. Germline values: CDR1 PRHDT, CDR2 FYEKMQ (reference sequence). The CDR3 length is 14 residues. CDR3 loop: CASSFEGYSQPQHF. In DNA form, the CDR3 reads TGTGCCAGCAGTTTTGAAGGGTATAGTCAGCCCCAGCATTTT.

This clonotype was seen many times. Germline and junction disagree at one end, which may indicate a read error. V is TRBV7-9 and J is TRBJ1-1, with D unresolved. Germline CDR1 reads SEHNR; CDR2 reads FQNEAQ (reference sequence). CDR3 length: 15 residues. The CDR3 here is CASSDPRTLKTEAFF. The CDR3 DNA reads TGTGCCAGCAGCGACCCCAGGACCCTGAAAACTGAAGCTTTCTTT.

This chain links TRBV29-1 with TRBJ1-2; TRBD1 might be the D (5 bases). CDR3 length equals 13 residues. In germline, CDR1 is SQVTM, CDR2 ANQGSEA. V was pared by 7 bases and J by 4 bases, with 16 bases between. The DNA for the CDR3 is TGCAGCGCCGAGGGACGGGGAAGCTATGGCTACACCTTC. Protein sequence: CSAEGRGSYGYTF.

This clonotype was found many times. The chain couples TRBV5-1 to TRBJ2-7, with 7 bases matching TRBD1. The V gene end was trimmed by 4 bases and the J gene end by 7 bases; junction bases not matched to a gene: 11. The CDR3 consists of 14 residues. Per the germline V gene, CDR1 is SGHRS and CDR2 is YFSETQ. The CDR3 bases are TGCGCCAGCAGCCCAATCCGGGACAGCGAAGAGCAGTACTTC. Translating gives CASSPIRDSEEQYF.

About this clonotype: A far larger clone is one base from this, pointing to a likely read error. The rearrangement uses TRBV7-3 and TRBJ2-3; D uncertain. Trimming stripped 6 bases from V and 6 bases from J, with 16 bases between. Germline CDR1 reads SGHTA; CDR2 reads FQGTGA. The CDR3 spans 14 residues. DNA of the CDR3: TGTGCCAGCAGACTCCCGTGGGCCCCTGATACGCAGTATTTT. This codes for CASRLPWAPDTQYF.

Ten or more counts support this clonotype. The chain has TRBV18 and TRBJ2-3; D not resolved. The CDR3 runs 13 residues. Germline assignment: CDR1 KGHSH and CDR2 LQKENI. V lost 5 bases to trimming and J lost 3 bases, with 9 bases between them. DNA of the CDR3: TGTGCCAGCTCATTTGACCAAACAGATACGCAGTATTTT. It codes for CASSFDQTDTQYF.

This sequence joins TRBV4-1 and TRBJ1-6; the D gene is possibly TRBD1 (5 bases). There are 17 residues in the CDR3. Germline lookup yields CDR1 MGHRA and CDR2 YSYEKL. The ends were cut back, 2 bases at V and 5 bases at J, with 16 bases in the middle. The CDR3 loop is CASSQSSDSFDNSPLHF. CDR3 nucleotide sequence: TGCGCCAGCAGCCAAAGCTCCGACAGCTTTGATAATTCACCCCTCCACTTT.

This clonotype was picked up many times. V and J are TRBV3-1 and TRBJ2-7; 7 bases are a match to TRBD1. This CDR3 is 14 amino acids long. Per the germline V gene, CDR1 is LGHDT and CDR2 is YNNKEL (reference sequence). V was clipped by 4 bases and J by 3 bases; unmatched bases: 6. The DNA for the CDR3 is TGTGCCAGCAGCCGAGGACAGGCCCGCTACGAGCAGTACTTC. Translation: CASSRGQARYEQYF.

This clonotype was counted only a few times. The genes are TRBV19 and TRBJ1-2; 9 bases are shared with TRBD1. V shed 5 bases, J shed 8 bases, and the junction held 12 bases outside the gene matches. Germline V CDR1 and CDR2: LNHDA, SQIVND (reference sequence). The CDR3 is 15 residues long. This CDR3 is CASSVTGQGSVGYTF. In DNA, the CDR3 is TGTGCCAGTAGTGTTACGGGACAGGGAAGTGTGGGCTACACCTTC.

V is TRBV28 and J is TRBJ2-3; a possible D gene is TRBD2 (6 bases). This CDR3 has 15 residues. CDR1 is MDHEN and CDR2 is SYDVKM in the germline V gene. V was shortened by 4 bases and J by 0 bases, with 11 bases between the two germline ends. CDR3 bases: TGTGCCAGCAGTTCGGACGGGACTAGCACAGATACGCAGTATTTT. As protein: CASSSDGTSTDTQYF.

Details on this clonotype: A much larger clone is a single base away; this may be a read error. This rearrangement joins TRBV4-1 to TRBJ1-2; D is uncertain. The germline gives CDR1 MGHRA, CDR2 YSYEKL. This CDR3 is 14 amino acids long. Trimming shortened V by 5 bases and J by 0 bases, and 10 bases separated the two germline ends. The CDR3: CASSSLTANYGYTF. The CDR3 nucleotides read TGCGCCAGCAGCTCCTTAACAGCTAACTATGGCTACACCTTC.

Comment on this clonotype: A much larger clonotype is one base distant, so this may be a read error. This sequence joins TRBV18 and TRBJ1-6, with 7 bases aligning to TRBD1. The CDR3 is made up of 15 amino acids. CDR1 is KGHSH and CDR2 is LQKENI in the germline V gene. CDR3: CVSSPRTGDNSPLHF. Written as DNA, the CDR3 is TGTGTCAGCTCCCCCCGGACAGGAGATAATTCACCCCTCCACTTT.

This clonotype came up many times. This rearrangement joins TRBV2 to TRBJ2-7; a weak D match, TRBD2 (5 bases). Germline CDR1 SNHLY, CDR2 FYNNEI. The V end was cut by 7 bases, the J end by 3 bases, with 13 bases between. The CDR3 loop spans 13 amino acids. Here the CDR3 reads CASTRAFNYEQYF. For the CDR3, the DNA is TGTGCCAGCACGAGGGCCTTTAACTACGAGCAGTACTTC.

This clonotype has only a few counts. The genes are TRBV6-1 and TRBJ2-1; 7 bases map to TRBD2. Germline V gene lookup returns CDR1 MNHNS and CDR2 SASEGT. The CDR3 is made up of 13 amino acids. Trimming at V came to 6 bases and at J to 10 bases, leaving 9 bases not matched to a gene. This CDR3 reads CASRKAGVWEQFF. The DNA for the CDR3 is TGTGCCAGCAGAAAGGCGGGGGTTTGGGAGCAGTTCTTC.

This clonotype has only a few counts. The gene calls are TRBV12-3 or TRBV12-4 and TRBJ2-2; 8 nucleotides agree with TRBD2. V gave up 9 bases and J gave up 5 bases; unmatched junction bases: 11. The CDR3 consists of 15 residues. CDR3 sequence reads: CASRSGGPETGELFF. For the CDR3, the DNA is TGTGCCAGTCGGTCGGGGGGGCCGGAAACCGGGGAGCTGTTTTTT.

This clonotype was counted ten times or more. The chain couples TRBV28 to TRBJ1-1, with D unresolved. CDR1 and CDR2 from the germline V gene are MDHEN and SYDVKM. The CDR3 spans 14 residues. The V and J ends lost 5 bases and 3 bases respectively, with 13 bases between them. CDR3 in amino acids: CASSLTLKDTEAFF. The DNA of the CDR3 is TGTGCCAGCAGTCTCACATTGAAGGACACTGAAGCTTTCTTT.

J is TRBJ2-7 and V is TRBV20-1; 7 nucleotides agree with TRBD1. In germline, CDR1 is DFQATT, CDR2 SNEGSKA (reference sequence). The CDR3 is 13 residues long. J was trimmed by 3 bases and V by 6 bases; bases with no gene match: 8. The CDR3 sequence is CSAIRQGGYEQYF. The CDR3 DNA sequence: TGCAGTGCCATTAGACAGGGTGGCTACGAGCAGTACTTC.

This clonotype has at least ten counts. This chain links TRBV14 with TRBJ2-1, with D tentatively TRBD1 or TRBD2 (6 bases each). The germline V gene encodes CDR1 SGHDN and CDR2 FVKESK. This CDR3 comprises 13 residues. Trimming shortened V by 0 bases and J by 8 bases, and 8 bases separated the two germline ends. CDR3 coding DNA: TGTGCCAGCAGCCAAGAGGGGGGCGATGAGCAGTTCTTC. This gives the protein CASSQEGGDEQFF.

The chain uses TRBV7-9 and TRBJ1-6; 7 nucleotides agree with TRBD1. V trimming: 1 base; J trimming: 9 bases; junction bases outside the gene matches: 3. The germline gives CDR1 SEHNR, CDR2 FQNEAQ (reference sequence). The CDR3 totals 14 residues. CDR3 coding DNA: TGTGCCAGCAGCTTAGAAGGGGGCAGTTCACCCCTCCACTTT. It encodes CASSLEGGSSPLHF.

Many counts were recorded for this clonotype. V usage is TRBV5-1 and J usage is TRBJ2-3, with D uncertain. The CDR3 has 14 residues. Germline-derived CDR1 and CDR2 are SGHRS and YFSETQ. V was trimmed by 0 bases and J by 1 base, leaving 6 bases between them. The CDR3 DNA is TGCGCCAGCAGCTTGGAGTGGGGCACAGATACGCAGTATTTT. Protein: CASSLEWGTDTQYF.

This clonotype was seen a few times. Possible read error: a much larger clone is one base away. Here the CDR3 omits its conserved ending phenylalanine or tryptophan, so a read error is the likely source. The chain employs TRBV5-4 and TRBJ1-4; the match to TRBD1 covers 8 bases. V trimming: 2 bases; J trimming: 13 bases; junction bases outside the gene matches: 7. CDR1 is SGHNT and CDR2 is YYREEE in the germline V gene (reference sequence). This CDR3 region has 13 residues. CDR3 residues: CASSFQTGQGLFL. DNA for the CDR3: TGTGCCAGCAGCTTCCAAACCGGACAGGGACTGTTTCTT.

On this clonotype itself: A single base separates this from a much larger clone, so it may be a read error. The CDR3 loop reads CASSLDVPNTGELFF. The CDR3 nucleotides read TGTGCCAGCAGCTTAGATGTCCCGAACACCGGGGAGCTGTTTTTT. The chain employs TRBV11-3 and TRBJ2-2, with D unclear. V lost 0 bases, J lost 0 bases, and 5 bases lay in between. This CDR3 has 15 residues. Looked up from germline, CDR1 is SGHNT and CDR2 is YENEEA.

V usage is TRBV28 and J usage is TRBJ2-5; 9 bases line up with TRBD2. The CDR3 loop spans 11 amino acids. The V and J ends lost 5 bases and 9 bases, in that order; junction bases with no gene match: 1. Germline CDR1 MDHEN, CDR2 SYDVKM. Written as DNA, the CDR3 is TGTGCCAGCAGTATAGCGGGGGCCCAGTACTTC. Translated, it gives CASSIAGAQYF.

This clonotype has at least ten counts. V is TRBV7-9 and J is TRBJ1-6; 7 nucleotides line up with TRBD1. This CDR3 region has 14 residues. V trimming: 6 bases; J trimming: 6 bases; junction bases outside the gene matches: 5. Germline CDR1 reads SEHNR; CDR2 reads FQNEAQ (reference sequence). In DNA form, the CDR3 reads TGTGCCAGCAGTCTGGGACAGCTTAATTCACCCCTCCACTTT. This codes for CASSLGQLNSPLHF.

This clonotype has ten or more counts. The chain recombines TRBV6-1 with TRBJ1-3; D may be TRBD1 (5 bases). V was clipped by 8 bases and J by 4 bases, with 12 bases between them. Germline values: CDR1 MNHNS, CDR2 SASEGT. CDR3 size: 13 residues. CDR3 protein: CASVRGDGNTIYF. CDR3 nucleotide sequence: TGTGCCAGCGTTCGAGGGGACGGAAACACCATATATTTT.

To note about this clonotype: This clone may be a read error of a much larger clone one base away. The chain uses TRBV7-8 and TRBJ1-5; D may be TRBD1 (6 bases). CDR3 length equals 19 residues. Per germline, CDR1 SGHVS and CDR2 FQNEAQ. CDR3 in amino acids: CAGSLGGGGGVGSFQPQHF. The CDR3 DNA is TGTGCCGGCAGCTTAGGAGGGGGGGGCGGGGTAGGGAGTTTTCAGCCCCAGCATTTT.

V usage is TRBV7-2 and J usage is TRBJ1-1, with D possibly being TRBD1 (5 bases). There are 16 residues in the CDR3. V lost 0 bases, J lost 3 bases, and 14 bases lay in between. Per germline, CDR1 SGHTA and CDR2 FQGNSA. The CDR3 DNA follows: TGTGCCAGCAGCTTAGCAGGGGCAGATGAGTACACTGAAGCTTTCTTT. As protein: CASSLAGADEYTEAFF. Drawing the rest from reference TRBV7-2 and TRBJ1-1, the complete variable domain is GAGVSQSPSNKVTEKGKDVELRCDPISGHTALYWYRQSLGQGLEFLIYFQGNSAPDKSGLPSDRFSAERTGGSVSTLTIQRTQQEDSAVYLCASSLAGADEYTEAFFGQGTRLTVV.

This clonotype was found many times. J is TRBJ2-1 and V is TRBV13, with 14 nucleotides matching TRBD2. V shed 8 bases, J shed 5 bases, and the junction held 5 bases outside the gene matches. Per the germline V gene, CDR1 is PRHDT and CDR2 is FYEKMQ (reference sequence). The CDR3 totals 15 residues. In nucleotides, the CDR3 is TGTGCCAGCGGCCGGGGACTAGCGGGGGACAATGAGCAGTTCTTC. This gives the protein CASGRGLAGDNEQFF.

This clonotype was recorded at least ten times. The genes are TRBV2 and TRBJ1-5; TRBD1 might be the D (5 bases). Trimming removed 2 bases from V and 2 bases from J, with 10 bases in between. Germline lookup yields CDR1 SNHLY and CDR2 FYNNEI. The CDR3 is made up of 15 amino acids. CDR3 nucleotide sequence: TGTGCCAGCAGTGAACAGGTAGGGGGCAATCAGCCCCAGCATTTT. Protein sequence: CASSEQVGGNQPQHF.

This clonotype was seen many times. The V and J genes are TRBV5-5 and TRBJ1-1, with D perhaps matching TRBD1 (5 bases). The V end lost 4 bases, the J end lost 4 bases, and 20 bases lay between the germline ends. The CDR3 runs to 16 residues. Looked up from germline, CDR1 is SGHKS and CDR2 is YYEKEE (reference sequence). DNA for the CDR3: TGTGCCAGCAGCATTGGGGGGGGGGGAAGTGGCACTGAAGCTTTCTTT. Protein product: CASSIGGGGSGTEAFF.